The entry below gives a single T cell receptor (beta chain) sequence along with its context. As yet, its antigen is unknown. This sample is part of a study of cytomegalovirus exposure and HLA in healthy donors. Study-level points and caveats: Altogether, 160 or so TCR beta chains were recorded as cytomegalovirus-associated. A few chains tied to CMV proved CMV antigen-specific in vitro. Both high specificity and high sensitivity reportedly marked the classifier's diagnosis of cytomegalovirus status. Despite most TCR sequences being rare, some public TCRs occurred in many donors.

TCRdb keeps only in-frame clones here, not all; method: immunoSEQ multiplex PCR. The sample has about 220,000 clones, 65% to 85% seen once. The sequenced sample consisted of PBMCs. This sequence originates from a woman in her 30s in good health and CMV-seropositive.

CDR3 amino acids: CASSKSPPRYNEQFF. The CDR3 DNA is TGTGCCAGCAGCAAATCCCCCCCCCGATACAATGAGCAGTTCTTC. The gene calls are TRBV28 and TRBJ2-1; D unclear. From germline, CDR1 is MDHEN and CDR2 SYDVKM. The CDR3 length is 15 residues. With 6 bases removed from V and 4 bases from J, the gap between germline ends came to 16 bases.